The 25 T cell receptor beta chains listed next were all sequenced from one sample in a study of shared clonotypes between healthy human individuals. Here immunoSEQ multiplex PCR was the method, and the copy in TCRdb shows in-frame clones only, minus some. The sample comprises about 2.2 million clones, just over 90% of which are singletons, and roughly 1.7% rests with the top ten. CD45RO-negative CD8 cells positively selected for CCR7 made up the naive population, which excluded terminally differentiated effector memory CD45RA+ cells. The specimen was naive CD8+ T cells from PBMCs. The origin of the receptors is a young man in good health. Some clones in this sample may be carry-over from other donors' samples.

Note on this clone: The junction departs from germline at one end; a sequencing error may be responsible. This sequence joins TRBV5-6 and TRBJ2-7, with D perhaps TRBD2 (6 bases). Looked up from germline, CDR1 is SGHDT and CDR2 is YYEEEE. The CDR3 is 12 amino acids. The CDR3 region is CASSLGGRLPDF. The DNA for the CDR3 is TGTGCCAGCAGCTTGGGAGGGAGGTTGCCGGACTTC.

The rearrangement joins TRBV5-1 to TRBJ1-1; D unclear. V was cut by 4 bases and J by 5 bases, with 18 bases left in between. There are 15 residues in the CDR3. Germline values: CDR1 SGHRS, CDR2 YFSETQ. The CDR3 nucleotides are TGCGCCAGCAGCGAGGGATACGCAAGGAGTACTGAAGCTTTCTTT. It encodes CASSEGYARSTEAFF. Complete variable domain (other parts from reference TRBV5-1 and TRBJ1-1): KAGVTQTPRYLIKTRGQQVTLSCSPISGHRSVSWYQQTPGQGLQFLFEYFSETQRNKGNFPGRFSGRQFSNSRSEMNVSTLELGDSALYLCASSEGYARSTEAFFGQGTRLTVV.

The genes are TRBV4-1 and TRBJ1-1; weak D call: TRBD1 (6 bases). Deletions cut 4 bases from V and 5 bases from J, with 17 bases between. Germline loops: CDR1 MGHRA, CDR2 YSYEKL. The CDR3 spans 15 residues. The DNA for the CDR3 is TGCGCCAGCAGCCCCCCCGGGGGGCGCGGAACTGAAGCTTTCTTT. Amino acid sequence: CASSPPGGRGTEAFF.

The J gene is TRBJ1-3, the V gene TRBV7-9; D call uncertain. Germline CDR1 is SEHNR and CDR2 is FQNEAQ (reference sequence). V was shortened by 8 bases and J by 0 bases, with 11 bases between the two germline ends. This CDR3 is built from 14 residues. The CDR3 coding sequence is TGTGCCAGCCGCAAGGTAACCTCTGGAAACACCATATATTTT. This codes for CASRKVTSGNTIYF. The entire variable domain, with the rest obtained from reference TRBV7-9 and TRBJ1-3, is as follows: DTGVSQNPRHKITKRGQNVTFRCDPISEHNRLYWYRQTLGQGPEFLTYFQNEAQLEKSRLLSDRFSAERPKGSFSTLEIQRTEQGDSAMYLCASRKVTSGNTIYFGEGSWLTVV.

The rearrangement uses TRBV7-6 and TRBJ2-1; D unresolved. Trimming took off 4 bases at V and 10 bases at J, with 11 bases between the two ends. Germline-derived CDR1 and CDR2 are SGHVS and FNYEAQ. The CDR3 runs to 12 residues. CDR3 sequence reads: CASSYRQAEQFF. The CDR3 nucleotides are TGTGCCAGCAGCTACCGACAAGCAGAGCAGTTCTTC. Drawing the rest from reference TRBV7-6 and TRBJ2-1, the complete variable domain is GAGVSQSPRYKVTKRGQDVALRCDPISGHVSLYWYRQALGQGPEFLTYFNYEAQQDKSGLPNDRFSAERPEGSISTLTIQRTEQRDSAMYRCASSYRQAEQFFGPGTRLTVL.

The rearrangement links TRBV7-9 to TRBJ2-6, with D hard to call. The CDR3 runs 16 residues. The V gene's germline CDR1 is SEHNR and CDR2 FQNEAQ (reference sequence). The V end lost 6 bases, the J end lost 0 bases, and 12 bases lay between the germline ends. CDR3 in amino acids: CASSARLSSGANVLTF. The DNA of the CDR3 is TGTGCCAGCAGTGCCAGACTCAGCTCTGGGGCCAACGTCCTGACTTTC.

This rearrangement joins TRBV10-3 to TRBJ2-6, with D unclear. V lost 3 bases, J lost 1 base, and 13 bases lay in between. The germline V gene encodes CDR1 ENHRY and CDR2 SYGVKD. CDR3 length: 17 residues. CDR3 residues: CAISEGVRDSGANVLTF. The CDR3, as DNA: TGTGCCATCAGTGAAGGTGTTCGCGATTCTGGGGCCAACGTCCTGACTTTC.

This clone was observed once. The chain recombines TRBV4-2 with TRBJ2-7, with TRBD1 as a possible D gene (6 bases). Germline V gene sequence: CDR1 LGHNA, CDR2 YNFKEQ. The CDR3 totals 16 residues. V was trimmed by 1 base and J by 3 bases, leaving 16 bases between them. The CDR3 sequence is CASSQAQGGTLYEQYF. The CDR3 DNA sequence: TGTGCCAGCAGCCAAGCCCAAGGGGGAACCCTCTACGAGCAGTACTTC.

The chain combines TRBV14 with TRBJ2-7, with 9 bases lining up with TRBD1. CDR1 and CDR2 (germline): SGHDN, FVKESK. J lost 3 bases, V lost 4 bases, and 19 bases had no gene match. The CDR3 spans 19 residues. The CDR3 is CASSPSRDRAPRTFYEQYF. CDR3 coding DNA: TGTGCCAGCAGCCCGTCCCGGGACAGGGCGCCCCGGACCTTCTACGAGCAGTACTTC.

On this clone itself: The sample holds other DNA sequences that translate to the same CDR3. The chain uses TRBV7-9 and TRBJ1-5; tentatively, D is TRBD1 (5 bases). The V end was cut by 6 bases, the J end by 0 bases, with 9 bases between. The CDR3 has 14 residues. The germline V gene has CDR1 SEHNR and CDR2 FQNEAQ (reference sequence). CDR3: CASSLGHSNQPQHF. The CDR3 coding sequence is TGTGCCAGCAGTTTGGGGCATAGCAATCAGCCCCAGCATTTT.

This clone was counted once. This chain joins TRBV7-9 and TRBJ2-2; 7 nucleotides agree with TRBD2. This CDR3 spans 17 amino acids. Germline CDR1 and CDR2: SEHNR and FQNEAQ (reference sequence). J was trimmed by 7 bases and V by 0 bases; bases with no gene match: 11. The chain's CDR3 is CASSLAYAGARIGELFF. For the CDR3, the DNA is TGTGCCAGCAGCTTAGCGTACGCGGGAGCTAGGATCGGGGAGCTGTTTTTT. Full variable domain (outside the CDR3, taken from reference TRBV7-9 and TRBJ2-2): DTGVSQNPRHKITKRGQNVTFRCDPISEHNRLYWYRQTLGQGPEFLTYFQNEAQLEKSRLLSDRFSAERPKGSFSTLEIQRTEQGDSAMYLCASSLAYAGARIGELFFGEGSRLTVL.

Of note for this clone: Sequence at one end of the junction differs from germline and may be a read error. The V and J genes are TRBV27 and TRBJ2-1, with 10 bases aligning to TRBD2. This CDR3 spans 14 amino acids. Germline CDR1 reads MNHEY; CDR2 reads SMNVEV (reference sequence). CDR3 protein: CASHSGRTYSEQFF. In DNA form, the CDR3 reads TGTGCCAGCCATAGCGGGAGGACCTACAGTGAGCAGTTCTTC.

The chain is built from TRBV10-1 and TRBJ2-7; TRBD2 agrees at 11 bases. Trimming cost V 3 bases and J 2 bases; bases outside gene matches: 6. This CDR3 has 16 residues. In germline, CDR1 is WNHNN, CDR2 SYGVQD (reference sequence). CDR3 sequence reads: CASSDTSGRGAYEQYF. The CDR3 DNA follows: TGCGCCAGCAGTGATACTAGCGGGAGAGGAGCCTACGAGCAGTACTTC.

The chain joins TRBV7-9 to TRBJ1-1; no definite D call. Germline V gene data show CDR1 as SEHNR and CDR2 as FQNEAQ (reference sequence). The CDR3 is 12 amino acids. V shed 5 bases and J shed 8 bases, with 12 bases lying between them. The CDR3 bases are TGTGCCAGCAGCCCTGTGAGGGTCGAAGCTTTCTTT. Translation: CASSPVRVEAFF.

The J gene is TRBJ2-1, the V gene TRBV11-2; possibly TRBD1 for D (5 bases). CDR1 and CDR2 (germline): SGHAT, FQNNGV. This CDR3 contains 16 residues. Between the trimmed V and J ends, which lost 5 bases and 4 bases, there was a span of 18 bases. The CDR3 DNA follows: TGTGCCAGCAGCCAACCGGGCGAGACAGTTTACAATGAGCAGTTCTTC. Protein product: CASSQPGETVYNEQFF.

The chain has TRBV29-1 and TRBJ2-7; tentative D call: TRBD1 (6 bases). CDR3 length: 12 amino acids. Deletions cut 6 bases from V and 2 bases from J, with 11 bases between. Germline CDR1 SQVTM, CDR2 ANQGSEA. CDR3 region: CSVPGTTYEQYF. The CDR3 DNA reads TGCAGCGTGCCCGGGACAACCTACGAGCAGTACTTC.

V usage is TRBV27 and J usage is TRBJ1-5, with 7 positions matching TRBD1. The V segment lost 0 bases and the J segment 5 bases; nucleotides outside the gene matches: 4. Germline loops: CDR1 MNHEY, CDR2 SMNVEV (reference sequence). The length of the CDR3 is 15 residues. CDR3 DNA sequence: TGTGCCAGCAGTTTATCGAGACAGGGCGATCAGCCCCAGCATTTT. Translation: CASSLSRQGDQPQHF.

This chain uses TRBV27 with TRBJ2-1; TRBD2 matches 10 bases. The CDR3 runs 17 residues. V was clipped by 2 bases and J by 7 bases; unmatched bases: 11. The germline CDR1 and CDR2 sequences are MNHEY and SMNVEV (reference sequence). The CDR3 spells CASSLRLAGATGNEQFF. As DNA, the CDR3 is TGTGCCAGCAGTTTAAGGCTAGCGGGAGCAACGGGGAATGAGCAGTTCTTC.

The chain links TRBV19 to TRBJ1-4; D gene ambiguous. V gave up 1 base and J gave up 2 bases, with 11 bases separating them. The CDR3 has 16 amino acids. Germline assignment: CDR1 LNHDA and CDR2 SQIVND (reference sequence). The DNA of the CDR3 is TGTGCCAGTAGTATAGTCCGGCCTCGGACTAATGAAAAACTGTTTTTT. This encodes CASSIVRPRTNEKLFF.

This chain links TRBV28 with TRBJ1-1, with D maybe TRBD1 (5 bases). Germline V CDR1 and CDR2: MDHEN, SYDVKM. Trimming took 2 bases from V and 0 from J, leaving 16 bases between them. The CDR3 sequence is 17 residues long. CDR3 nucleotides: TGTGCCAGCAGTTTAGGAGAGGGGTGGGAGATGAACACTGAAGCTTTCTTT. The encoded protein is CASSLGEGWEMNTEAFF.

This chain joins TRBV6-1 and TRBJ2-7; maybe TRBD1 (6 bases). CDR3 size: 18 residues. Per germline, CDR1 MNHNS and CDR2 SASEGT. V lost 2 bases and J 0 bases, leaving 20 bases between the germline ends. CDR3 nucleotides: TGTGCCAGCAGTGAATACGGACCAACTACAGGGAGCTCCTACGAGCAGTACTTC. This sequence encodes CASSEYGPTTGSSYEQYF.

This sequence joins TRBV7-9 and TRBJ2-7; TRBD1 might be the D (5 bases). Germline values: CDR1 SEHNR, CDR2 FQNEAQ (reference sequence). Trimming removed 1 base from V and 1 base from J, with 14 bases in between. The CDR3 is made up of 16 amino acids. Here the CDR3 DNA reads TGTGCCAGCAGCTTAGAAGGGCCAGGGAAATCCTACGAGCAGTACTTC. As protein: CASSLEGPGKSYEQYF.

This chain joins TRBV21-1 and TRBJ1-2. TRBV21-1 is tagged as a pseudogene. CDR3 length: 14 residues. The CDR3 region has the DNA TGTGCCAGCAGCAAAGCGCAACGCCAATATGGCTACACCTTC. Translation gives CASSKAQRQYGYTF.

The chain uses TRBV2 and TRBJ1-1; TRBD1 might be the D (6 bases). The germline V gene has CDR1 SNHLY and CDR2 FYNNEI. This CDR3 is built from 15 residues. V gave up 0 bases and J gave up 4 bases, with 12 bases separating them. The DNA of the CDR3 is TGTGCCAGCAGTGAAGCCAGGGGCCTCGGCACTGAAGCTTTCTTT. It encodes CASSEARGLGTEAFF.

A note on this clone: Other DNA sequences in the same sample also yield this CDR3. V usage is TRBV27 and J usage is TRBJ2-7; possibly TRBD1 for D (5 bases). Germline assignment: CDR1 MNHEY and CDR2 SMNVEV (reference sequence). V was shortened by 3 bases and J by 1 base, with 7 bases between the two germline ends. The CDR3 runs 13 residues. The CDR3 region has the DNA TGTGCCAGCAGTTTCTCAGGGTCCTACGAGCAGTACTTC. Amino acid sequence: CASSFSGSYEQYF.